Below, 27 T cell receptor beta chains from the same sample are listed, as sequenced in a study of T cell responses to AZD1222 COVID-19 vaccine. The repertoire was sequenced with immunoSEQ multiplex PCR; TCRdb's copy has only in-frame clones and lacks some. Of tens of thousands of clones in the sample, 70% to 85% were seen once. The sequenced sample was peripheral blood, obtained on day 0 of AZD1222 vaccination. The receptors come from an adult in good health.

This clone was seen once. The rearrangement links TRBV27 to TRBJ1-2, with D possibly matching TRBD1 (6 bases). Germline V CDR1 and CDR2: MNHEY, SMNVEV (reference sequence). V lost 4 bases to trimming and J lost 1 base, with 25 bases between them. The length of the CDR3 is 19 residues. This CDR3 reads CASSSLVGTNINYNYGYTF. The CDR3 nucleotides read TGTGCCAGCAGTTCCCTTGTCGGGACAAACATTAATTATAACTATGGCTACACCTTC.

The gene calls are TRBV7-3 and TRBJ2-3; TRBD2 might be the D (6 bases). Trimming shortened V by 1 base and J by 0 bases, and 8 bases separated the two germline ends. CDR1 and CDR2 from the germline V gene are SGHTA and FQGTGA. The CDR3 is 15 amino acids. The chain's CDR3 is CASSLRLASTDTQYF. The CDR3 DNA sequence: TGTGCCAGCAGCTTAAGGCTAGCGAGCACAGATACGCAGTATTTT.

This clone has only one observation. The CDR3 protein is CASSQELAGTGEQYF. CDR3 coding DNA: TGCGCCAGCAGCCAGGAACTAGCGGGGACTGGTGAGCAGTACTTC. This sequence joins TRBV4-1 and TRBJ2-7; 10 bases are shared with TRBD2. Germline CDR1 is MGHRA and CDR2 is YSYEKL. V trimming: 3 bases; J trimming: 7 bases; junction bases outside the gene matches: 9. The CDR3 runs 15 residues.

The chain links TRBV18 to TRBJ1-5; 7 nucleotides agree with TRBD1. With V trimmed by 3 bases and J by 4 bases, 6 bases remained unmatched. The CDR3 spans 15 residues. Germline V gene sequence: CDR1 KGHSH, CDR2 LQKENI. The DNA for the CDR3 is TGTGCCAGCTCACCGAGGGGGCAGAGAAATCAGCCCCAGCATTTT. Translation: CASSPRGQRNQPQHF.

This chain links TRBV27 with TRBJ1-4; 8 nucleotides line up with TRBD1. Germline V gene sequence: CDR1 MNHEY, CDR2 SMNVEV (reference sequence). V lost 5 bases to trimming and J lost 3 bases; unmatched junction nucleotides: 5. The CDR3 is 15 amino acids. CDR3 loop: CASSPTGAPNEKLFF. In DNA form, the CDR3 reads TGTGCCAGCAGTCCGACAGGGGCGCCTAATGAAAAACTGTTTTTT.

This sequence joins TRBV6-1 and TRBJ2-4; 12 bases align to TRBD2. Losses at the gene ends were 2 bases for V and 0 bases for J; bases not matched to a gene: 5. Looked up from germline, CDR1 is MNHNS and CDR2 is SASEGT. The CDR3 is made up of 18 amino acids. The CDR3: CASSETLAGGLAKNIQYF. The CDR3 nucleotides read TGTGCCAGCAGTGAAACTCTAGCGGGAGGGTTAGCCAAAAACATTCAGTACTTC.

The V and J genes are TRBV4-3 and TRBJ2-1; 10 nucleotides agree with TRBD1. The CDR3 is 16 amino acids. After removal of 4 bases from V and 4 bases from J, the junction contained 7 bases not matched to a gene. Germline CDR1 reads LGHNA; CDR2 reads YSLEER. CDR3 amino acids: CASSRMTGGWYNEQFF. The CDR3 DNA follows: TGCGCCAGCAGCCGTATGACAGGGGGCTGGTACAATGAGCAGTTCTTC.

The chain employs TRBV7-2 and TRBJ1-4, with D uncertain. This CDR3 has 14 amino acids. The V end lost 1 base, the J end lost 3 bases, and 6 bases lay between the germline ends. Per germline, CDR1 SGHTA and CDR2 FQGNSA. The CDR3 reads CASSLELANEKLFF. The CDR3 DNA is TGTGCCAGCAGCTTAGAACTAGCTAATGAAAAACTGTTTTTT.

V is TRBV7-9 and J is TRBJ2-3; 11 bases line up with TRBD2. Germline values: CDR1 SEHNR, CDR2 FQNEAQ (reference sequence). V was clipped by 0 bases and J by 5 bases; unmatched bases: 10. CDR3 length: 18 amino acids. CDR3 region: CASSLARGTSGGGDTQYF. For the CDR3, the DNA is TGTGCCAGCAGCTTAGCGCGAGGGACTAGCGGAGGAGGAGATACGCAGTATTTT. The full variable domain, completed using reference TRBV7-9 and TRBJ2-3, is DTGVSQNPRHKITKRGQNVTFRCDPISEHNRLYWYRQTLGQGPEFLTYFQNEAQLEKSRLLSDRFSAERPKGSFSTLEIQRTEQGDSAMYLCASSLARGTSGGGDTQYFGPGTRLTVL.

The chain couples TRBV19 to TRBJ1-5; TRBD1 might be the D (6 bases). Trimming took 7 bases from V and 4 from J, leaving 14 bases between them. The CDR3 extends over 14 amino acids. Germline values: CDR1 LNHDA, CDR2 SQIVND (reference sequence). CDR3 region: CASNALDRNQPQHF. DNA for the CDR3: TGTGCCAGTAACGCGTTGGACAGAAATCAGCCCCAGCATTTT.

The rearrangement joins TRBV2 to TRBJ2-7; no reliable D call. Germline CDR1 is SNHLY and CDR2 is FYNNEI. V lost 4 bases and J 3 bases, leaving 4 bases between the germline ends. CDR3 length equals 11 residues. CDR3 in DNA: TGTGCCAGCAGTGCTAGCTACGAGCAGTACTTC. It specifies CASSASYEQYF.

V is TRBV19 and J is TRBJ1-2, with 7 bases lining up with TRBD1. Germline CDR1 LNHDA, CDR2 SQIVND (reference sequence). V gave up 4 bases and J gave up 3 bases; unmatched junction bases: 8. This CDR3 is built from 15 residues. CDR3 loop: CASSKGTVAYYGYTF. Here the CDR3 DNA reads TGTGCCAGTAGTAAGGGGACAGTAGCCTACTATGGCTACACCTTC.

CDR3 in amino acids: CASSAGAYGYTF. As DNA, the CDR3 is TGTGCCAGCAGTGCCGGGGCCTATGGCTACACCTTC. The V call is TRBV2, the J call TRBJ1-2, with a tentative D call TRBD1 (5 bases). V was cut by 4 bases and J by 4 bases, with 7 bases left in between. From germline, CDR1 is SNHLY and CDR2 FYNNEI. The CDR3 consists of 12 residues.

In DNA, the CDR3 is TGCGCCAGCACCACGACAGGGGGCAATGAGCAGTTCTTC. Translation gives CASTTTGGNEQFF. This chain connects TRBV5-1 to TRBJ2-1, with 9 bases lining up with TRBD1. The germline V gene has CDR1 SGHRS and CDR2 YFSETQ. V gave up 6 bases and J gave up 6 bases; unmatched junction bases: 4. This CDR3 has 13 residues. Filled out from reference TRBV5-1 and TRBJ2-1, the complete variable domain reads KAGVTQTPRYLIKTRGQQVTLSCSPISGHRSVSWYQQTPGQGLQFLFEYFSETQRNKGNFPGRFSGRQFSNSRSEMNVSTLELGDSALYLCASTTTGGNEQFFGPGTRLTVL.

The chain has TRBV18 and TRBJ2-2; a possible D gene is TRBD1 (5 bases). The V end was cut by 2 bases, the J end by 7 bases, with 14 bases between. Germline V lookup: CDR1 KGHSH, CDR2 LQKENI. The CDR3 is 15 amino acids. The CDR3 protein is CASSPSEGAVGELFF. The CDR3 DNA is TGTGCCAGCTCACCATCTGAAGGGGCGGTCGGGGAGCTGTTTTTT.

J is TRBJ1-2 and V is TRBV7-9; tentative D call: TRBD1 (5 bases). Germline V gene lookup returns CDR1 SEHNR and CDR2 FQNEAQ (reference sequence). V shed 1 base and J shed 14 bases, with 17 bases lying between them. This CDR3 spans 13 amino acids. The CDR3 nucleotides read TGTGCCAGCAGCTTAGGGCAACAGGAGGGCCCTACCTTC. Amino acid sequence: CASSLGQQEGPTF.

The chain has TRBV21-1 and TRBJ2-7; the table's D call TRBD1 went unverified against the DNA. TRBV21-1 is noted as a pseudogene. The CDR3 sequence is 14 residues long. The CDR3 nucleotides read TGTGCCAGCAGCAAAGGGGACAGGGGCTACGAGCAGTACGTC. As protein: CASSKGDRGYEQYV.

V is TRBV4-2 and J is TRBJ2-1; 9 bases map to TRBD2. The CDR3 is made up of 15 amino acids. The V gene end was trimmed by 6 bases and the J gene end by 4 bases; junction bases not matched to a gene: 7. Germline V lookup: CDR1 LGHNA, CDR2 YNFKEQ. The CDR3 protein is CASSPSSGVYNEQFF. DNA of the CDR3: TGTGCCAGCAGTCCCTCTAGCGGGGTATACAATGAGCAGTTCTTC.

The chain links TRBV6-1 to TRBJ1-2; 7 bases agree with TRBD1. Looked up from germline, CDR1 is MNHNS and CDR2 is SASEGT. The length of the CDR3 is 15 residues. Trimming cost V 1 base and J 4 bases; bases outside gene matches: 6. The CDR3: CASSEGGQRLYGYTF. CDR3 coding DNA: TGTGCCAGCAGTGAAGGGGGACAGCGACTCTATGGCTACACCTTC.

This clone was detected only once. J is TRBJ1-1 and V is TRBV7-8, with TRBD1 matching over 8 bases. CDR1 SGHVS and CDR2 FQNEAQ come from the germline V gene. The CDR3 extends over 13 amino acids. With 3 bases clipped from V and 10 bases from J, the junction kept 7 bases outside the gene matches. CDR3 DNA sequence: TGTGCCAGCAGCTTGGCCCTACAGGGGGTAGCTTTCTTT. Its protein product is CASSLALQGVAFF.

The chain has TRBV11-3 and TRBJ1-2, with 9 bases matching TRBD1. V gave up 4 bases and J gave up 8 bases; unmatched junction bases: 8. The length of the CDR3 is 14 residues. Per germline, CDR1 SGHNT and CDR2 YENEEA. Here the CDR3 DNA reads TGTGCCAGCAGCTCGACACAGGGGGCGTGGGGCTACACCTTC. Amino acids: CASSSTQGAWGYTF.

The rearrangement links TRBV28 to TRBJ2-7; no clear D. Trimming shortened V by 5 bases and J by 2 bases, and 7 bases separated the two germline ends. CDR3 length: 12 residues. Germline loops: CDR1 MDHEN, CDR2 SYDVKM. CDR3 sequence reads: CASSVRPYEQYF. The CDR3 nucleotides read TGTGCCAGCAGTGTCAGGCCCTACGAGCAGTACTTC.

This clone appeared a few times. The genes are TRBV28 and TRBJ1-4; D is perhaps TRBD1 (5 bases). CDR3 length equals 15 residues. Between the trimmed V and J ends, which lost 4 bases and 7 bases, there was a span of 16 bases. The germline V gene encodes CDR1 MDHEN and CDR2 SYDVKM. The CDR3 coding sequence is TGTGCCAGCAGTTCGCGACTTCTAAGGGGTGAAAAACTGTTTTTT. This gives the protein CASSSRLLRGEKLFF. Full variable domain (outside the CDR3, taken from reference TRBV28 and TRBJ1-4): DVKVTQSSRYLVKRTGEKVFLECVQDMDHENMFWYRQDPGLGLRLIYFSYDVKMKEKGDIPEGYSVSREKKERFSLILESASTNQTSMYLCASSSRLLRGEKLFFGSGTQLSVL.

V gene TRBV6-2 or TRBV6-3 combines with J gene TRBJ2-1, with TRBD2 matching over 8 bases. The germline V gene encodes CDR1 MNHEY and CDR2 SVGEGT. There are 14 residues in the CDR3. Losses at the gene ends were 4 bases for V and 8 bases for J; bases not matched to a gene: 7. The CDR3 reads CASSSERETYEQFF. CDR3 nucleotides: TGTGCCAGCAGTTCTGAGCGGGAGACCTATGAGCAGTTCTTC.

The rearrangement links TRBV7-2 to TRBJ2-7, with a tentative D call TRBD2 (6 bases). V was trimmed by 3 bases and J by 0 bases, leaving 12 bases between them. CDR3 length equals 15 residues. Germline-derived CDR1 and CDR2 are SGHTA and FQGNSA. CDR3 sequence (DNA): TGTGCCAGCAGCTTCGGCGGGACGGGCTCCTACGAGCAGTACGTC. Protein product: CASSFGGTGSYEQYV.

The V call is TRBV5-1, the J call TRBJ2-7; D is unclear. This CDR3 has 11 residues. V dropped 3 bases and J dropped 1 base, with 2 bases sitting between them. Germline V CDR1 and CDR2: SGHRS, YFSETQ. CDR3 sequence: CASSSSYEQYF. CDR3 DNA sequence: TGCGCCAGCAGCTCTTCCTACGAGCAGTACTTC.

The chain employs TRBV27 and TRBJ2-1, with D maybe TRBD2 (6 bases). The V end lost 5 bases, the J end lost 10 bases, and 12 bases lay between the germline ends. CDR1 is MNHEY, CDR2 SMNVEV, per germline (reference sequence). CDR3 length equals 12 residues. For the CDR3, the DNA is TGTGCCAGCAGTCTGACTCGGGGGGAGCAGTTCTTC. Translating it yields CASSLTRGEQFF.